This T cell receptor (beta chain) emerged from a study of T cells expressing NK-cell markers. Study background: It was from sorted CD3+CD56+NKG2C+, CD3+CD56+NKG2C- and CD3+CD56-NKG2C+ T cells that TCR beta repertoires came.

Germline V lookup: CDR1 SNHLY, CDR2 FYNNEI. CDR3 length: 14 amino acids. Study-level findings and limits: About six donors showed dominant NKG2C+ clonotypes comprising about 1.0-7.5% of their CD8+ T cells. Expanded NKG2C+ T cell clones had unclear HCMV specificity.

Worth noting for this clonotype: Its antigen remains unidentified.

TCRdb reprocessed the 5' RACE reads, keeping one entry per CDR3 protein, no DNA. The sample's table shows 450,000 to 600,000 distinct CDR3 sequences. This rearrangement joins TRBV2 to TRBJ2-7; TCRdb's D call of TRBD1 is untestable without DNA. The sequenced material came from blood T cells: a sorted CD56 or NKG2C T cell subset, CD4+ or CD8+ T cells, or bulk PBMC T cells (not recorded which). This receptor was taken from a man aged 18 to 29 in good health. CDR3 protein: CASSSDRGYSEQYF. Full variable domain (outside the CDR3, taken from reference TRBV2 and TRBJ2-7): EPEVTQTPSHQVTQMGQEVILRCVPISNHLYFYWYRQILGQKVEFLVSFYNNEISEKSEIFDDQFSVERPDGSNFTLKIRSTKLEDSAMYFCASSSDRGYSEQYFGPGTRLTVT.